The 8 T cell receptor beta chains in this list originate from one sample, sequenced in a study of post-analysis software for immune sequencing data (dated by TCRdb to between 2014 and 2017). Library method: PCR. The instrument was an Illumina HiSeq 2500. To reduce PCR and sequencing biases, unique molecular identifiers were incorporated into the TCR beta cDNA libraries. Starting from the raw public reads, TCRdb applied fastp trimming at Q25, assembled clones with MiXCR and retained in-frame beta chains. Rows with a matching CDR3 protein are joined into one entry that keeps the most common DNA and genes. For this sample there are roughly 430,000 distinct CDR3 sequences; approximately 39% appear just once. Approximately 7.7% of the sample goes to the ten largest clones. Study-wide findings and limitations: Four to six TRBV segments, including TRBV5-6, TRBV5-1 and TRBV20-1, were significantly more frequent in patients than controls.

Their target antigens are unknown. The sequenced material came from blood. These receptors came from a girl between 2 and 10 years old with multiple sclerosis.

This clonotype appeared a few times. The V call is TRBV12-3 or TRBV12-4, the J call TRBJ1-1, with D possibly being TRBD1 (5 bases). Trimming removed 3 bases from V and 1 base from J, with 6 bases in between. The CDR3 spans 13 residues. The CDR3 spells CASSLTENTEAFF. CDR3 in DNA: TGTGCCAGCAGTTTGACAGAGAACACTGAAGCTTTCTTT.

A single count supports this clonotype. The gene calls are TRBV7-2 and TRBJ2-1; D remains unclear. V lost 1 base, J lost 10 bases, and 11 bases lay in between. Looked up from germline, CDR1 is SGHTA and CDR2 is FQGNSA. CDR3 length: 13 amino acids. The DNA of the CDR3 is TGTGCCAGCAGCTTAGAAGCCCAGCTGGAGCAGTTCTTC. This encodes CASSLEAQLEQFF. Complete variable domain (other parts from reference TRBV7-2 and TRBJ2-1): GAGVSQSPSNKVTEKGKDVELRCDPISGHTALYWYRQSLGQGLEFLIYFQGNSAPDKSGLPSDRFSAERTGGSVSTLTIQRTQQEDSAVYLCASSLEAQLEQFFGPGTRLTVL.

This clonotype came up a few times. A much more abundant neighbour one base away suggests this may be a read error. The chain is built from TRBV4-1 and TRBJ2-4; the match to TRBD1 covers 7 bases. The J call could be wrong; TRBJ2-7 is a better fit for the DNA end. Germline assignment: CDR1 MGHRA and CDR2 YSYEKL. The CDR3 covers 18 residues. The CDR3 is CASSQTLQGGRRSYEQYF. CDR3 DNA: TGCGCCAGCAGCCAAACTCTTCAAGGGGGCCGTAGGTCCTACGAGCAGTACTTC.

The chain links TRBV20-1 to TRBJ1-2, with unresolved D. V lost 5 bases to trimming and J lost 3 bases, with 19 bases between them. CDR3 length equals 15 residues. Looked up from germline, CDR1 is DFQATT and CDR2 is SNEGSKA (reference sequence). Here the CDR3 DNA reads TGCAGTGCTTCGCATGAGGGCCCTGGCTACTATGGCTACACCTTC. This codes for CSASHEGPGYYGYTF.

This chain links TRBV6-2 or TRBV6-3 with TRBJ1-4; D gene uncertain. V was shortened by 5 bases and J by 2 bases, with 15 bases between the two germline ends. The CDR3 loop spans 16 amino acids. Germline values: CDR1 MNHEY, CDR2 SVGEGT. This CDR3 reads CASSDPPPRTNEKLFF. The CDR3 DNA follows: TGTGCCAGCAGTGACCCACCACCTCGGACTAATGAAAAACTGTTTTTT.

This chain uses TRBV7-9 with TRBJ2-5; TRBD1 is a possible D gene (5 bases). Germline CDR1 reads SEHNR; CDR2 reads FQNEAQ (reference sequence). V was trimmed by 3 bases and J by 3 bases, leaving 11 bases between them. The CDR3 is made up of 14 amino acids. This chain's CDR3 is CASSFLTEKETQYF. CDR3 bases: TGTGCCAGCAGCTTCCTGACAGAGAAAGAGACCCAGTACTTC.

This chain links TRBV6-5 with TRBJ2-3, with 9 positions matching TRBD2. Unmatched junction bases numbered 13, after V lost 7 bases and J lost 8 bases. CDR1 is MNHEY and CDR2 is SVGAGI in the germline V gene. The CDR3 has 15 residues. The CDR3 DNA reads as TGTGCCAGCACCCGGAAAGCGGGGGGTAGCATTACGCAGTATTTT. Encoded protein: CASTRKAGGSITQYF.

V gene TRBV20-1 combines with J gene TRBJ2-3; TRBD2 matches 7 bases. The CDR3 has 16 amino acids. Looked up from germline, CDR1 is DFQATT and CDR2 is SNEGSKA (reference sequence). V was pared by 6 bases and J by 1 base, with 13 bases of the junction left unmatched. CDR3 amino acids: CSARTPGLGRTDTQYF. The CDR3, as DNA: TGCAGTGCACGAACCCCCGGACTAGGACGCACAGATACGCAGTATTTT.